Shown below are 2 T cell receptor beta chains from a single sample sequenced in a study of cytomegalovirus exposure and HLA in healthy donors. Profiled with immunoSEQ multiplex PCR; TCRdb holds only in-frame clones, not every one. In the table there are about 160,000 clones, about 96% of which are singletons. The sample taken for sequencing was PBMCs. These receptors came from a woman aged 18-35 years in good health and CMV-seronegative.

This chain links TRBV7-8 with TRBJ2-2; D is ambiguous. The germline V gene encodes CDR1 SGHVS and CDR2 FQNEAQ. This CDR3 is built from 13 residues. Trimming cost V 5 bases and J 3 bases, with 7 bases left between them. The CDR3 DNA reads TGTGCCAGCAGCCCTCTACACACCGGGGAGCTGTTTTTT. Translation: CASSPLHTGELFF. Using reference TRBV7-8 and TRBJ2-2 for the parts outside the CDR3, the full variable domain is GAGVSQSPRYKVAKRGQDVALRCDPISGHVSLFWYQQALGQGPEFLTYFQNEAQLDKSGLPSDRFFAERPEGSVSTLKIQRTQQEDSAVYLCASSPLHTGELFFGEGSRLTVL.

V and J are TRBV11-2 and TRBJ1-2; no definite D call. Germline V gene data show CDR1 as SGHAT and CDR2 as FQNNGV. The CDR3 spans 16 residues. Trimming cost V 2 bases and J 8 bases, with 21 bases left between them. The chain's CDR3 is CASSLWHTTTHRGYTF. The CDR3 coding sequence is TGTGCCAGCAGCTTATGGCACACGACTACCCATAGGGGCTACACCTTC.